This T cell receptor beta chain was profiled in a study of cytomegalovirus exposure and HLA in healthy donors. PCR employed 60 Vbeta and 13 Jbeta primers. Assay used: immunoSEQ multiplex PCR; TCRdb lists only in-frame clones, some missing. The sample features 60,000 to 100,000 clones, with approximately 4.2% in its top ten. V was clipped by 4 bases and J by 5 bases; unmatched bases: 11. Germline CDR1 and CDR2: SGHVS and FNYEAQ. CDR3 size: 16 residues. Sequences were obtained from PBMCs. The TCR sequence derives from a man aged 25-40 years in good health and CMV-seronegative. The J gene is TRBJ2-3, the V gene TRBV7-6; 8 bases map to TRBD2. This chain's CDR3 is CASSSLPGLEGDTQYF. CDR3 coding DNA: TGTGCCAGCAGCTCATTGCCGGGACTAGAGGGAGATACGCAGTATTTT.